The 22 T cell receptor beta chains presented below share a single source sample, sequenced in a study of cytomegalovirus exposure and HLA in healthy donors. Measured with immunoSEQ multiplex PCR; TCRdb has only the in-frame clones, and not every one. Among roughly 120,000 clones, approximately 90% were seen once, and the ten largest hold around 2%. Sequencing was carried out using PBMCs. These receptors were taken from a man younger than 35 in good health and CMV-seronegative.

The chain carries TRBV6-5 and TRBJ2-7, with D tentatively TRBD2 (5 bases). Trimming left V 5 bases short and J 0 bases short, with 8 bases between. Germline V gives CDR1 MNHEY, CDR2 SVGAGI. The CDR3 is 13 amino acids. The DNA of the CDR3 is TGTGCCAGCAGTCGGACTCCCTCCTACGAGCAGTACTTC. Residues: CASSRTPSYEQYF.

The CDR3 is CASSSKQGVKPKEQYF. CDR3 nucleotides: TGTGCCAGCTCATCCAAACAGGGGGTCAAGCCGAAGGAGCAGTACTTC. The chain is built from TRBV18 and TRBJ2-7; 8 bases align to TRBD1. V lost 5 bases to trimming and J lost 7 bases; unmatched junction nucleotides: 16. The germline V gene encodes CDR1 KGHSH and CDR2 LQKENI. There are 16 residues in the CDR3.

J is TRBJ1-3 and V is TRBV9; D gene unclear. Germline assignment: CDR1 SGDLS and CDR2 YYNGEE. V shed 4 bases and J shed 7 bases, with 15 bases lying between them. The CDR3 runs 14 residues. The CDR3 coding sequence is TGTGCCAGCAGCCCGAGGGAGCGAGGGAACACCATATATTTT. As protein: CASSPRERGNTIYF.

This clone was detected only once. The chain combines TRBV18 with TRBJ2-7, with D tentatively TRBD2 (7 bases). The CDR3 is 15 residues long. Germline CDR1 and CDR2: KGHSH and LQKENI. V was clipped by 0 bases and J by 5 bases, with 14 bases between them. The CDR3 is CASSPPAGARHEQYF. Here the CDR3 DNA reads TGTGCCAGCTCACCACCGGCGGGGGCGCGTCACGAGCAGTACTTC.

The V and J genes are TRBV7-2 and TRBJ2-2; 8 bases align to TRBD1. J was trimmed by 2 bases and V by 3 bases; bases with no gene match: 2. The germline V gene encodes CDR1 SGHTA and CDR2 FQGNSA. This CDR3 is 15 amino acids long. Written as DNA, the CDR3 is TGTGCCAGCAGCTTGGGACAGGCTAACACCGGGGAGCTGTTTTTT. It translates to CASSLGQANTGELFF.

The chain has TRBV10-2 and TRBJ1-6; possible D gene TRBD1, 5 bases. The CDR3 length is 14 residues. V lost 8 bases to trimming and J lost 7 bases, with 15 bases between them. Germline V gene sequence: CDR1 WSHSY, CDR2 SAAADI. For the CDR3, the DNA is TGCGCCAGCTCCAACAGGTGGGGAAATTCACCCCTCCACTTT. Protein product: CASSNRWGNSPLHF.

Here the CDR3 DNA reads TGTGCCAGCAGTTTGTCTACCAAAAACATTCAGTACTTC. Translated, it gives CASSLSTKNIQYF. The V gene is TRBV27, the J gene TRBJ2-4; D gene uncertain. V was shortened by 3 bases and J by 2 bases, with 5 bases between the two germline ends. Per germline, CDR1 MNHEY and CDR2 SMNVEV (reference sequence). This CDR3 is built from 13 residues.

The chain uses TRBV6-5 and TRBJ2-7, with 9 bases that match TRBD1. Trimming at V came to 1 base and at J to 2 bases, leaving 6 bases not matched to a gene. The CDR3 is 16 amino acids. CDR1 is MNHEY, CDR2 SVGAGI, per germline. The CDR3 region has the DNA TGTGCCAGCAGTTACTTATCCGGGACAGGGACCTACGAGCAGTACTTC. It yields the protein CASSYLSGTGTYEQYF.

This chain connects TRBV15 to TRBJ1-3, with TRBD1 matching 7 bases. This CDR3 is built from 14 residues. Germline assignment: CDR1 LNHNV and CDR2 YYDKDF (reference sequence). Trimming removed 3 bases from V and 2 bases from J; junction bases left unmatched: 1. The CDR3 loop is CATSSDRAGNTIYF. CDR3 nucleotides: TGTGCCACCAGCAGCGACAGGGCTGGAAACACCATATATTTT.

The chain has TRBV6-1 and TRBJ1-1; D is perhaps TRBD1 (5 bases). Germline CDR1 reads MNHNS; CDR2 reads SASEGT. V dropped 6 bases and J dropped 1 base, with 15 bases sitting between them. CDR3 length: 15 amino acids. CDR3 protein: CASSPGLAQNTEAFF. CDR3 coding DNA: TGTGCCAGCAGCCCGGGACTTGCCCAGAACACTGAAGCTTTCTTT.

The chain links TRBV30 to TRBJ2-3, with 9 bases aligning to TRBD2. J lost 2 bases, V lost 0 bases, and 3 bases had no gene match. CDR1 is GTSNPN, CDR2 SVGIG, per germline (reference sequence). This CDR3 region has 15 residues. The chain's CDR3 is CAWSVRGGATDTQYF. CDR3 coding DNA: TGTGCCTGGAGTGTCCGCGGGGGGGCCACAGATACGCAGTATTTT.

This clone was recorded only once. The chain has TRBV2 and TRBJ2-2; no reliable D call. The V and J ends lost 6 bases and 8 bases respectively, with 10 bases between them. The CDR3 is 12 residues long. Germline V gene lookup returns CDR1 SNHLY and CDR2 FYNNEI. The CDR3 here is CASRAIIGELFF. The CDR3 DNA follows: TGTGCCAGCAGGGCAATAATAGGGGAGCTGTTTTTT.

The gene calls are TRBV7-2 and TRBJ1-2; 11 nucleotides align to TRBD1. The CDR3 runs to 15 residues. CDR1 is SGHTA, CDR2 FQGNSA, per germline. Losses at the gene ends were 5 bases for V and 2 bases for J; bases not matched to a gene: 4. CDR3 DNA: TGTGCCAGCAGCCCGGGACAGGGGGTAAACTATGGCTACACCTTC. Its translation is CASSPGQGVNYGYTF.

The rearrangement links TRBV10-3 to TRBJ1-1; 7 bases agree with TRBD1. This CDR3 spans 15 amino acids. V dropped 6 bases and J dropped 0; count of bases not matched to a gene: 7. The V gene's germline CDR1 is ENHRY and CDR2 SYGVKD. This CDR3 is CAISDGTVMNTEAFF. The CDR3 region has the DNA TGTGCCATCAGCGATGGGACAGTCATGAACACTGAAGCTTTCTTT.

The chain employs TRBV10-1 and TRBJ2-1; TRBD2 matches at 13 bases. Germline V lookup: CDR1 WNHNN, CDR2 SYGVQD (reference sequence). Trimming cost V 5 bases and J 4 bases; bases outside gene matches: 5. The CDR3 contains 16 residues. The CDR3 nucleotides read TGCGCCAGCAGTAGACTAGCGGGAGGACCTTACAATGAGCAGTTCTTC. Translated, it gives CASSRLAGGPYNEQFF.

V and J are TRBV25-1 and TRBJ1-1; D may be TRBD1 (6 bases). This CDR3 comprises 14 residues. Trimming left V 1 base short and J 6 bases short, with 12 bases between. Germline V lookup: CDR1 MGHDK, CDR2 SYGVNS. CDR3 DNA sequence: TGTGCCAGCAGTGAATCAGGGACAAAGCCTGAAGCTTTCTTT. It yields the protein CASSESGTKPEAFF.

The chain links TRBV5-1 to TRBJ2-3; D perhaps matches TRBD2 (6 bases). V was cut by 5 bases and J by 4 bases, with 17 bases left in between. The CDR3 totals 15 residues. Germline V gives CDR1 SGHRS, CDR2 YFSETQ. CDR3 DNA: TGCGCCAGCAGGGAGGGGTACCGACTCCCAGATACGCAGTATTTT. This gives the protein CASREGYRLPDTQYF.

The chain links TRBV18 to TRBJ2-7, with 10 bases fitting TRBD1. Per the germline V gene, CDR1 is KGHSH and CDR2 is LQKENI. V lost 3 bases to trimming and J lost 6 bases; unmatched junction nucleotides: 5. The CDR3 consists of 14 residues. The CDR3 bases are TGTGCCAGCTCACCCCGGGACAGGGGTTCCGAGCAGTACTTC. Its protein is CASSPRDRGSEQYF.

Only a few counts were recorded for this clone. V is TRBV4-2 and J is TRBJ2-7, with 8 bases lining up with TRBD1. Germline CDR1 reads LGHNA; CDR2 reads YNFKEQ. V lost 4 bases and J lost 4; bases outside the gene matches: 3. This CDR3 region has 13 residues. This chain's CDR3 is CASSRDRRYEQYF. In DNA, the CDR3 is TGTGCCAGCAGCCGGGACAGGAGATACGAGCAGTACTTC.

This rearrangement joins TRBV5-6 to TRBJ1-2; D might be TRBD1 (6 bases). This CDR3 spans 17 amino acids. Germline V CDR1 and CDR2: SGHDT, YYEEEE. Trimming took 0 bases from V and 8 from J, leaving 23 bases between them. The chain's CDR3 is CASSLASSRGAFSGYTF. CDR3 in DNA: TGTGCCAGCAGCTTGGCAAGTTCCCGGGGGGCGTTTTCCGGCTACACCTTC.

J is TRBJ1-1 and V is TRBV6-5, with 12 bases fitting TRBD1. From germline, CDR1 is MNHEY and CDR2 SVGAGI. This CDR3 region has 14 residues. With 7 bases clipped from V and 5 bases from J, the junction kept 5 bases outside the gene matches. The CDR3 loop is CASTGTGGITEAFF. The CDR3 nucleotides are TGTGCCAGCACCGGGACAGGGGGCATAACTGAAGCTTTCTTT.

The rearrangement joins TRBV7-8 to TRBJ1-1; D is unresolved. The V end lost 1 base, the J end lost 0 bases, and 12 bases lay between the germline ends. This CDR3 comprises 16 residues. Germline CDR1 reads SGHVS; CDR2 reads FQNEAQ. The CDR3 reads CASSLERTRLNTEAFF. The CDR3 DNA is TGTGCCAGCAGCTTAGAGCGTACGCGGCTGAACACTGAAGCTTTCTTT.